What follows describes a single TCR beta chain. Its antigen is still unknown. This entry is derived from a study of T cell responses to AZD1222 COVID-19 vaccine. Overall study context: Both about-4-week and about-12-week second-dose recipients were combined. The study's findings and limits: Breadth and depth of Spike-specific TCRs rose after two AZD1222 doses. As reported, nearly half of all spike-specific TCRs target variant regions that are unmutated. Only a handful of AZD1222 recipients, six or seven in all, had baseline seropositivity.

CDR3 length equals 14 residues. In germline, CDR1 is SGHTA, CDR2 FQGNSA. The method was immunoSEQ multiplex PCR; TCRdb's version includes in-frame clones alone and lacks a portion of them. The table lists roughly 100,000 clones, 90% of them singletons. This receptor was taken from an adult in good health. The sample here was peripheral blood, taken on day 0 of AZD1222 vaccination. The chain couples TRBV7-2 to TRBJ1-6; D is undetermined. CDR3 in DNA: TGTGCAGCAGCGGACCTCTCCTATAATTCACCCCTCCACTTT. Its protein is CAAADLSYNSPLHF. The full variable domain, completed using reference TRBV7-2 and TRBJ1-6, is GAGVSQSPSNKVTEKGKDVELRCDPISGHTALYWYRQSLGQGLEFLIYFQGNSAPDKSGLPSDRFSAERTGGSVSTLTIQRTQQEDSAVYLCAAADLSYNSPLHFGNGTRLTVT.